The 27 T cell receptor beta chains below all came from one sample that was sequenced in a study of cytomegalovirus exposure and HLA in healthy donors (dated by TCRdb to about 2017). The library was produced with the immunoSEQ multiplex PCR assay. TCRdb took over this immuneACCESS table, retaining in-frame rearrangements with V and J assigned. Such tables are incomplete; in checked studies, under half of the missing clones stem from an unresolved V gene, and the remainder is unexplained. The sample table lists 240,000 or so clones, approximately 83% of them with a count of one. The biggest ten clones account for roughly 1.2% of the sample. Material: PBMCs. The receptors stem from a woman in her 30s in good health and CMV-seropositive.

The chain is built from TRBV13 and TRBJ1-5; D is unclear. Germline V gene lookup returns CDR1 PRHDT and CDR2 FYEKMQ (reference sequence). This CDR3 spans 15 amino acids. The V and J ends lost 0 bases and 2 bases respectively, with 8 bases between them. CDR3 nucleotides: TGTGCCAGCAGCTTAGGGGGGAGGGGCAATCAGCCCCAGCATTTT. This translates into CASSLGGRGNQPQHF.

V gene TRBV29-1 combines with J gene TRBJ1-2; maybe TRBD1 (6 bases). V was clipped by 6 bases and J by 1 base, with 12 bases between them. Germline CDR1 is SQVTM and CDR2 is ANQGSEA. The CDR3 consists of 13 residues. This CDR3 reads CSVSGALNYGYTF. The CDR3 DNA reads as TGCAGCGTGTCAGGGGCCCTTAACTATGGCTACACCTTC.

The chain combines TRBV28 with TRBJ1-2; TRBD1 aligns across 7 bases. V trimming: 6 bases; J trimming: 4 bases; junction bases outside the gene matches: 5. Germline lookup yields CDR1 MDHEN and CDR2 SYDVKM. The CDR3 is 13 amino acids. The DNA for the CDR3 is TGTGCCAGCAGACCCGACAGGGCCTATGGCTACACCTTC. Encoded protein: CASRPDRAYGYTF.

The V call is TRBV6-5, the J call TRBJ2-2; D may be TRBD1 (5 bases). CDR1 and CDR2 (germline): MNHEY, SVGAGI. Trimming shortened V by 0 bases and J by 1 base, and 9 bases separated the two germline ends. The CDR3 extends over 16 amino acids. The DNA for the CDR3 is TGTGCCAGCAGTTACTCTACAGGCCGGAACACCGGGGAGCTGTTTTTT. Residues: CASSYSTGRNTGELFF.

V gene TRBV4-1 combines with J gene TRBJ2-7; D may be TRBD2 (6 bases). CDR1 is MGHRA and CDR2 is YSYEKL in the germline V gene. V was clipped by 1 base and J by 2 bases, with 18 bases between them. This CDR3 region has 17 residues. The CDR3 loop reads CASSQGADGGLPYEQYF. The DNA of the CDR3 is TGCGCCAGCAGCCAAGGGGCTGACGGGGGTCTCCCCTACGAGCAGTACTTC.

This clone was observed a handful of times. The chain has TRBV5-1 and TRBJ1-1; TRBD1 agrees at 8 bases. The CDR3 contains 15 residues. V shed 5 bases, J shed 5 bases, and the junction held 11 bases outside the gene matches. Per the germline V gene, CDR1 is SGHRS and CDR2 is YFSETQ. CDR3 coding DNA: TGCGCCAGCAGGCCGCCCGGACAGGGTGGGACTGAAGCTTTCTTT. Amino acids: CASRPPGQGGTEAFF. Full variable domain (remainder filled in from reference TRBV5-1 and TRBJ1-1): KAGVTQTPRYLIKTRGQQVTLSCSPISGHRSVSWYQQTPGQGLQFLFEYFSETQRNKGNFPGRFSGRQFSNSRSEMNVSTLELGDSALYLCASRPPGQGGTEAFFGQGTRLTVV.

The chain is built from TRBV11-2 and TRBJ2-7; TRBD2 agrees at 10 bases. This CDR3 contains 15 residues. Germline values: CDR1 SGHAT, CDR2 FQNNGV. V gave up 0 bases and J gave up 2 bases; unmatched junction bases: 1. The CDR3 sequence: CASSLELAGTYEQYF. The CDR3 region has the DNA TGTGCCAGCAGCTTAGAACTAGCGGGGACCTACGAGCAGTACTTC.

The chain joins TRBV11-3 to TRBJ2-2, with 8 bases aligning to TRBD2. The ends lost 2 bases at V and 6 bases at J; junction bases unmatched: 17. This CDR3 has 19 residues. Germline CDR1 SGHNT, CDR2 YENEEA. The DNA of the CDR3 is TGTGCCAGCAGCTTATCTTGGGCGGGAGGCCCCAATCGGCCCGGGGAGCTGTTTTTT. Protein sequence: CASSLSWAGGPNRPGELFF.

This chain's CDR3 is CAWSPMDSYMRDTQYF. The CDR3 nucleotides are TGTGCCTGGAGTCCCATGGACAGCTACATGAGGGATACGCAGTATTTT. The gene calls are TRBV30 and TRBJ2-3; maybe TRBD1 (6 bases). CDR3 length: 16 residues. The germline V gene encodes CDR1 GTSNPN and CDR2 SVGIG (reference sequence). With 2 bases removed from V and 6 bases from J, the gap between germline ends came to 21 bases.

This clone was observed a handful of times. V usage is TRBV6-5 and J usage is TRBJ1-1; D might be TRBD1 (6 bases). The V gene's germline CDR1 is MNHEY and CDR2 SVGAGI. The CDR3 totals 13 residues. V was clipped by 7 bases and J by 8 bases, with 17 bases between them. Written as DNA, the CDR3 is TGTGCCAGCAAGAGATCGGCCGACAGGGAAGCTTTCTTT. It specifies CASKRSADREAFF.

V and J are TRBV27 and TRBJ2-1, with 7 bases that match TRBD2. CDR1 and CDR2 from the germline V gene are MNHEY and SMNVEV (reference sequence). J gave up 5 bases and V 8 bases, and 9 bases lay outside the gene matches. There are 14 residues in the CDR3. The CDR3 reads CASGGGLIDNEQFF. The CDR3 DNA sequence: TGTGCCAGCGGCGGGGGACTCATAGACAATGAGCAGTTCTTC.

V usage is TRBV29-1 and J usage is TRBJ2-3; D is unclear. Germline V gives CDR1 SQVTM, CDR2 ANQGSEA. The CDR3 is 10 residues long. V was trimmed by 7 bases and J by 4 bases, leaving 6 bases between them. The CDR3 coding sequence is TGCAGCGCCCTCCCAGATACGCAGTATTTT. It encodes CSALPDTQYF.

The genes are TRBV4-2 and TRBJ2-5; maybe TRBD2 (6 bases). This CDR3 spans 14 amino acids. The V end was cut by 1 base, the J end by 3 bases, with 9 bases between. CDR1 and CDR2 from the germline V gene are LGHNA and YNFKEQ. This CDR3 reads CASSQGGTEETQYF. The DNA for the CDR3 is TGTGCCAGCAGCCAAGGGGGGACTGAAGAGACCCAGTACTTC.

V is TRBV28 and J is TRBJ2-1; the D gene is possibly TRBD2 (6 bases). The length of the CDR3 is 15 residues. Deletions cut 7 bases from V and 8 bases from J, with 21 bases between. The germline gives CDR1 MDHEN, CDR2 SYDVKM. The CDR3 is CASIPGLPKKDEQFF. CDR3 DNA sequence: TGTGCCAGCATTCCGGGACTCCCTAAGAAGGATGAGCAGTTCTTC.

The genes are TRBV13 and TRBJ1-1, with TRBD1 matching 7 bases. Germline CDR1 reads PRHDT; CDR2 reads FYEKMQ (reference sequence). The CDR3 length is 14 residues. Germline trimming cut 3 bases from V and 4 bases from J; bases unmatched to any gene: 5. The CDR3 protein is CASSFVSGGTEAFF. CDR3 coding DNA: TGTGCCAGCAGCTTTGTGTCAGGGGGCACTGAAGCTTTCTTT.

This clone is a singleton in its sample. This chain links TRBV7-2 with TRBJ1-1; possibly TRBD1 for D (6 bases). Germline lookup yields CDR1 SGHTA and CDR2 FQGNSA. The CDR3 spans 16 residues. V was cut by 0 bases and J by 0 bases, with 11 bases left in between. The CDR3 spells CASSLAAGVVNTEAFF. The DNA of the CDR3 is TGTGCCAGCAGCTTAGCGGCAGGGGTGGTGAACACTGAAGCTTTCTTT. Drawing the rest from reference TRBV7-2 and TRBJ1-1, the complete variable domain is GAGVSQSPSNKVTEKGKDVELRCDPISGHTALYWYRQSLGQGLEFLIYFQGNSAPDKSGLPSDRFSAERTGGSVSTLTIQRTQQEDSAVYLCASSLAAGVVNTEAFFGQGTRLTVV.

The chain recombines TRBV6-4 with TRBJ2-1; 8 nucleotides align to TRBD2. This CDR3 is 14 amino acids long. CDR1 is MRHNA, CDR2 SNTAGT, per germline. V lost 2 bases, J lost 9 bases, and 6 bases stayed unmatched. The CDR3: CASSDERENSEQFF. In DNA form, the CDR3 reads TGTGCCAGCAGTGACGAGCGGGAGAACTCTGAGCAGTTCTTC.

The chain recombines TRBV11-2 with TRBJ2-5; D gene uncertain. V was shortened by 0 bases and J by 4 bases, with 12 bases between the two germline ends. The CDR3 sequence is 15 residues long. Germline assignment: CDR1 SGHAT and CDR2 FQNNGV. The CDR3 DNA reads TGTGCCAGCAGCTTAGATTTAGCCAGAGGAGAGACCCAGTACTTC. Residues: CASSLDLARGETQYF.

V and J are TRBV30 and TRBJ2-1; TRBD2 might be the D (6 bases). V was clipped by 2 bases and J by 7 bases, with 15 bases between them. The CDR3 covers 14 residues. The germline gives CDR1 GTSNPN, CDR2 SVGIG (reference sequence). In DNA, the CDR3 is TGTGCCTGGAGTTCCGGTCGGGGGAAAAATGAGCAGTTCTTC. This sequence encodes CAWSSGRGKNEQFF.

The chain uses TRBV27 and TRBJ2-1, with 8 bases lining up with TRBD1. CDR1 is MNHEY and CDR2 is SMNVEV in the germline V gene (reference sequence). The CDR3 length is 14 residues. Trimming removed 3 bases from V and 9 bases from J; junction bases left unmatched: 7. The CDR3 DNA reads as TGTGCCAGCAGTTTTTCAGCAGGGGGCACTGAGCAGTTCTTC. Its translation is CASSFSAGGTEQFF.

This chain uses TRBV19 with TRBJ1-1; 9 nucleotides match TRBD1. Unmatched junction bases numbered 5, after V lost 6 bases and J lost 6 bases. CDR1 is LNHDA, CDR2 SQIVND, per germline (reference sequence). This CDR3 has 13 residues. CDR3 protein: CASRDRGVAEAFF. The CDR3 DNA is TGTGCCAGTAGGGACAGGGGTGTCGCTGAAGCTTTCTTT.

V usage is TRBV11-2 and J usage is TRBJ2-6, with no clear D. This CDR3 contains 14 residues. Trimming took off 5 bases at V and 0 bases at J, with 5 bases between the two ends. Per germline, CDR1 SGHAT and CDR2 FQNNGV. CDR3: CASSRASGANVLTF. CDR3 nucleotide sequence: TGTGCCAGCAGCCGCGCCTCTGGGGCCAACGTCCTGACTTTC.

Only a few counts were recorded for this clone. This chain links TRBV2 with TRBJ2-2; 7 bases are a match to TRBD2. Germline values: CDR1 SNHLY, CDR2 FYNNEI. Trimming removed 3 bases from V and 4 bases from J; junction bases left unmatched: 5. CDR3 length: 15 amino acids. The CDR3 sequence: CASSESSGATGELFF. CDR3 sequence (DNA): TGTGCCAGCAGTGAGTCTAGCGGCGCCACCGGGGAGCTGTTTTTT.

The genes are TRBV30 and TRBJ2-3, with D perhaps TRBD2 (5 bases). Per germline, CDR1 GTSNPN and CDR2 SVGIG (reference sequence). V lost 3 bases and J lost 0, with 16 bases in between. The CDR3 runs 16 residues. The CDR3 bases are TGTGCCTGGAGCGCCGGGGAATCAACTAGCACAGATACGCAGTATTTT. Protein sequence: CAWSAGESTSTDTQYF.

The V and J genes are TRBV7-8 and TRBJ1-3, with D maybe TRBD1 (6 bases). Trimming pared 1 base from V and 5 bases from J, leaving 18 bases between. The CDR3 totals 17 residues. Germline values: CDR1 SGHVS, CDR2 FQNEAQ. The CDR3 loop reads CASSLEPRGGLRNTIYF. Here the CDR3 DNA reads TGTGCCAGCAGCTTAGAACCGAGGGGGGGCTTACGAAACACCATATATTTT.

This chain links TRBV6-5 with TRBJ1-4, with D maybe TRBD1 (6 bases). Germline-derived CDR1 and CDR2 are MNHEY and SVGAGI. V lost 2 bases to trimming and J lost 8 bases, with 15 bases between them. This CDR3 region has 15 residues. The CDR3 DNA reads TGTGCCAGCAGTTACCTACAGGGATCAGGAGAAAAACTGTTTTTT. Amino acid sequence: CASSYLQGSGEKLFF.

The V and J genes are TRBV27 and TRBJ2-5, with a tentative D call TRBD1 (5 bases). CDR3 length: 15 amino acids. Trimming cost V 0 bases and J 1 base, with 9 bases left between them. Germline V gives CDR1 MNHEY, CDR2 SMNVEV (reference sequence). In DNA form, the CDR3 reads TGTGCCAGCAGTTTATCTCGCAGGGCCCAAGAGACCCAGTACTTC. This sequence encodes CASSLSRRAQETQYF.